The T cell receptor beta chain under discussion was sequenced for a study of cytomegalovirus exposure and HLA in healthy donors. The overall study: Counted in an early data release were tens of millions of unique TCRs from HLA-typed donors. Study-level points and caveats: The dataset shows that most TCR sequences were rare, while some public TCRs occurred in many donors. A missense variant in DCLRE1C was later tied to TCR beta V- and J-gene trimming. There were several of the most significant clusters that appeared linked to common viral pathogens in a later analysis.

The sample holds a few counts of this clone. Its target is not known. The PCR ran on 60 Vbeta and 13 Jbeta primers. Libraries were prepared by immunoSEQ multiplex PCR; TCRdb keeps only in-frame clonotypes and omits some of them. Found here are about 130,000 clones, roughly two thirds of them singletons; the top ten hold around 1.6%. The CDR3 is 16 amino acids. V lost 5 bases and J lost 1, with 15 bases in between. Per the germline V gene, CDR1 is SGHAT and CDR2 is FQNNGV. J is TRBJ2-4 and V is TRBV11-2; a weak D match, TRBD2 (5 bases). The sequencing input was PBMCs. The clonotype was recovered from a man aged 25 to 40 in good health and CMV-seropositive. CDR3 DNA sequence: TGTGCCAGCAGCCCGGACTTGGTTGGCGCCAAAAACATTCAGTACTTC. This encodes CASSPDLVGAKNIQYF.